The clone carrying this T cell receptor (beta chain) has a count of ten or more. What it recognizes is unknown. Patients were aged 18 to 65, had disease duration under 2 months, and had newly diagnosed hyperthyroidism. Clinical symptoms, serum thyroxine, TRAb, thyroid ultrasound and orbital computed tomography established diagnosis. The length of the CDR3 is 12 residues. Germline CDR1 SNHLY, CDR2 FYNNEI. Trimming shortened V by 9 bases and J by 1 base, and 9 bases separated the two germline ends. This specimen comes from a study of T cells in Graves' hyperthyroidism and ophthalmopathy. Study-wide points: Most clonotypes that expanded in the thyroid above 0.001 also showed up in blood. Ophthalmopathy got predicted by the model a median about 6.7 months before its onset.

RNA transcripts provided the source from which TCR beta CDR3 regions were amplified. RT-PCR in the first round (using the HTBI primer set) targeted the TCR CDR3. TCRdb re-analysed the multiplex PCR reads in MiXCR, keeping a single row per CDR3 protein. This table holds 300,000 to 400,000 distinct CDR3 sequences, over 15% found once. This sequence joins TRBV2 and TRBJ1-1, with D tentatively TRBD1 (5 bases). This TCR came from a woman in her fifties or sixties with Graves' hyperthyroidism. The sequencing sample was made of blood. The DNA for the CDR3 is TGTGCCAGGGGGGATAAGAACACTGAAGCTTTCTTT. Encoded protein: CARGDKNTEAFF.